These T cell receptor beta chains were read from a single sample in a study of blood T cells in healthy people across ages. TCRdb re-derived calls from the 5' RACE reads in MiXCR, one entry per CDR3 protein. The sample yields approximately 1.5 million distinct CDR3 sequences, roughly 30% seen once. Specimen: blood. The source is a woman in her twenties or thirties in good health. Both conserved end residues are part of each CDR3. The D gene is left open where the match is weak. Clone size, where shown, is once, few, many, or a class for clones that have expanded.

j_call d_call clone_size v_call cdr3_aa cdr3_nt
TRBJ2-7 TRBD2 many TRBV10-3 CAISDRLADEQYF TGTGCCATCAGTGACAGACTAGCGGACGAGCAGTACTTC
TRBJ2-4 TRBD2 NA TRBV9 CASSVKREGRACEQYF TGTGCCAGCAGCGTCAAGCGGGAGGGCAGGGCTTGTGAGCAGTACTTC
TRBJ1-2 NA NA TRBV20-1 CSADVHGYTF TGCAGTGCTGACGTCCATGGCTACACCTTC
TRBJ1-2 NA NA TRBV7-9 CASSPDSQRTGGYTF TGTGCCAGCAGTCCCGATTCACAGCGAACGGGCGGCTACACCTTC
TRBJ2-1 TRBD2 few TRBV5-6 CASKGLAGGRGVYNEQFF TGTGCCAGCAAAGGACTAGCGGGAGGGCGGGGAGTCTACAATGAGCAGTTCTTC
TRBJ2-1 TRBD2 NA TRBV7-8 CASSDWGTSGGDEQFF TGTGCCAGCAGCGACTGGGGGACTAGCGGGGGTGATGAGCAGTTCTTC
TRBJ2-1 NA once TRBV20-1 CSARLDRHNEQFF TGCAGTGCTAGACTCGACCGGCACAATGAGCAGTTCTTC
TRBJ2-3 TRBD2 NA TRBV6-5 CATRGLAASTDTQYF TGTGCCACCCGAGGACTAGCGGCTAGCACAGATACGCAGTATTTT
TRBJ1-6 NA once TRBV10-2 CASRAGNAKNSPLHF TGCGCCAGCAGAGCAGGGAACGCGAAGAATTCACCCCTCCACTTT
TRBJ2-1 NA many TRBV29-1 CSVYLQGGEQFF TGCAGCGTTTACCTACAGGGCGGTGAGCAGTTCTTC
TRBJ1-4 NA few TRBV7-9 CASSLNSATNEKLFF TGTGCCAGCAGCCTCAATAGCGCAACTAATGAAAAACTGTTTTTT
TRBJ2-1 TRBD2 NA TRBV28 CASSLFASGRYEQFF TGTGCCAGCAGTTTATTTGCTAGCGGGAGATATGAGCAGTTCTTC
TRBJ2-1 TRBD2 many TRBV4-1 CASSHAGTSDTYNEQFF TGCGCCAGCAGCCATGCCGGGACTAGCGATACCTACAATGAGCAGTTCTTC
TRBJ2-3 TRBD2 NA TRBV4-2 CASSQGGKGGGQKRDTQYF TGTGCCAGCAGCCAAGGGGGGAAGGGCGGGGGGCAGAAAAGGGATACGCAGTATTTT
TRBJ2-7 NA NA TRBV28 CASSSDRTARYEQYF TGTGCCAGCAGTTCAGATAGGACGGCACGGTACGAGCAGTACTTC
TRBJ2-1 TRBD2 NA TRBV7-9 CASSRPWLADLNEQFF TGTGCCAGCAGCCGTCCTTGGCTAGCGGATCTCAATGAGCAGTTCTTC
TRBJ2-3 NA many TRBV3-1 CASSHGGTDTQYF TGTGCCAGCAGCCATGGGGGGACAGATACGCAGTATTTT
TRBJ2-5 TRBD1 NA TRBV2 CASSEGQVGETQYF TGTGCCAGCAGTGAGGGACAGGTCGGGGAGACCCAGTACTTC
TRBJ1-5 NA few TRBV3-1 CASSRAGNQPQHF TGTGCCAGCAGCCGAGCAGGGAATCAGCCCCAGCATTTT
TRBJ1-2 TRBD1 NA TRBV19 CASSIAGTGGGGYTF TGTGCCAGTAGTATCGCCGGGACAGGAGGTGGGGGCTACACCTTC
TRBJ2-1 NA few TRBV12-3/TRBV12-4 CASSPGGPPNEQFF TGTGCCAGCAGTCCTGGCGGGCCCCCCAATGAGCAGTTCTTC
TRBJ2-7 NA NA TRBV10-3 CAIKRDKGEQYF TGTGCCATCAAACGGGATAAGGGCGAGCAGTACTTC
TRBJ2-1 NA NA TRBV2 CASTTQSSYNEQFF TGTGCCAGTACAACCCAGAGCTCCTACAATGAGCAGTTCTTC
TRBJ2-5 TRBD2 NA TRBV12-3/TRBV12-4 CASSPGGGGGVQETQYF TGTGCCAGCAGTCCCGGGGGCGGGGGGGGAGTACAAGAGACCCAGTACTTC
TRBJ1-1 NA NA TRBV3-1 CASSLTSDTEAFF TGTGCCAGCAGCCTAACATCGGACACTGAAGCTTTCTTT
TRBJ2-1 NA once TRBV19 CASSDTMEQFF TGTGCCAGTAGTGATACAATGGAGCAGTTCTTC
TRBJ2-5 NA few TRBV7-3 CASSFDLQTQYF TGTGCCAGCAGCTTTGACTTACAGACCCAGTACTTC
TRBJ2-2 TRBD1 NA TRBV30 CAWSGQVHGELFF TGTGCCTGGAGCGGACAGGTTCACGGGGAGCTGTTTTTT
TRBJ2-7 NA many TRBV7-6 CASSSNPYEQYF TGTGCCAGCAGCTCAAACCCCTACGAGCAGTACTTC
TRBJ1-2 TRBD1 NA TRBV27 CAGRTTGGYGYTF TGTGCCGGCAGGACAACAGGGGGCTATGGCTACACCTTC
TRBJ2-5 TRBD2 NA TRBV7-9 CASSSGLAAETQYF TGTGCCAGCAGCTCAGGACTAGCGGCGGAGACCCAGTACTTC
TRBJ2-7 TRBD1 NA TRBV3-1 CASSQDQGQVSYEQYF TGTGCCAGCAGCCAAGATCAAGGACAGGTGTCCTACGAGCAGTACTTC
TRBJ1-1 NA NA TRBV4-1 CAGSHKKDSEAFF TGCGCCGGCAGCCATAAAAAAGACTCTGAAGCTTTCTTT
TRBJ1-2 NA many TRBV4-1 CASSQPGTRYGYTF TGCGCCAGCAGCCAGCCCGGGACTCGCTATGGCTACACCTTC
TRBJ2-7 TRBD2 NA TRBV4-2 CASSQVLSGGAWEQYF TGTGCCAGCAGCCAAGTACTTAGCGGGGGGGCCTGGGAGCAGTACTTC
TRBJ2-7 TRBD2 NA TRBV27 CAAGGNSYEQYF TGTGCGGCGGGAGGCAACTCCTACGAGCAGTACTTC
TRBJ2-1 NA many TRBV11-2 CASSRSRTQSSYNEQFF TGTGCCAGCAGCCGAAGTCGGACCCAGAGCTCCTACAATGAGCAGTTCTTC